Listed below are T cell receptor beta chains from one sample, sequenced in a study of siplizumab effects on memory and regulatory T cells. Some clones are missing from TCRdb's copy, which holds only in-frame ones; the method was immunoSEQ multiplex PCR. The table includes about 100,000 clones, approximately 94% detected once. Input material: non-Treg CD4+ T cells sorted from blood. The receptors originated from a human donor in good health. CDR3s include the opening cysteine and the closing phenylalanine or tryptophan. D genes are given only for firm matches. The size of a clone is reported for some rows only, either as once, few or many, or as a class for expanded clones.

j_call,d_call,clone_size,v_call,cdr3_nt,cdr3_aa
TRBJ1-5,TRBD1,-,TRBV18,TGTGCCAGCTCACGGGGACAGAACAATCAGCCCCAGCATTTT,CASSRGQNNQPQHF
TRBJ1-2,TRBD1,once,TRBV19,TGTGCCAGTAGTAGAGGGGGCTACTATGGCTACACCTTC,CASSRGGYYGYTF
TRBJ1-5,TRBD1,-,TRBV10-2,TGCGCCAGCAGTCCACAGGGGGAGGAGCCCCAGCATTTT,CASSPQGEEPQHF
TRBJ2-7,-,-,TRBV4-2,TGTGCCAGCAGCCTTAGCTCCAGGAGCTCCTACGAGCAGTACTTC,CASSLSSRSSYEQYF
TRBJ2-7,-,-,TRBV18,TGTGCCAGCTCACCGGACAGCGCCGGGTACGAGCAGTACTTC,CASSPDSAGYEQYF
TRBJ2-5,TRBD2,-,TRBV7-8,TGTGCCAGCAGCAGGGCTTCTTTGGGCGGGAGAAGGGTAGAGACCCAGTACTTC,CASSRASLGGRRVETQYF
TRBJ2-2,-,-,TRBV5-4,TGTGCCAGCAGCTTGTCCAGCACGAACACCGGGGAGCTGTTTTTT,CASSLSSTNTGELFF
TRBJ1-2,-,-,TRBV19,TGTGCCAGTAGTATGATTCGTTGGGGCTACACCTTC,CASSMIRWGYTF
TRBJ2-3,TRBD1,-,TRBV4-2,TGTGCCAGCAGTCAAAATCCGGGACAGGGACCAGATACGCAGTATTTT,CASSQNPGQGPDTQYF